This T cell receptor (beta chain) comes out of a study of cytomegalovirus exposure and HLA in healthy donors. General study findings and limits: Information on immune exposure was restricted to one variable (CMV serostatus). In an earlier analysis, productive rearrangement rates for most beta V segments clustered near 90% or 30%.

The PCR had 60 Vbeta and 13 Jbeta primers. Clones were read by immunoSEQ multiplex PCR, and TCRdb kept only the in-frame ones, dropping some. The table shows roughly 290,000 clones, with about four fifths occurring only once. The J segment lost 9 bases and the V segment lost 4 bases, leaving 5 bases of the junction unmatched. The CDR3 totals 15 residues. CDR1 and CDR2 (germline): SGHTS, YDEGEE. Points on this clone: Its antigen is as yet unknown.

The clonotype comes from a girl aged 2 to 10 in good health and CMV-seronegative. The source material was PBMCs. The chain couples TRBV5-8 to TRBJ2-1; 15 bases agree with TRBD2. This chain's CDR3 is CASSLRTSGRGEQFF. CDR3 DNA: TGTGCCAGCAGCCTAAGGACTAGCGGGAGGGGTGAGCAGTTCTTC.